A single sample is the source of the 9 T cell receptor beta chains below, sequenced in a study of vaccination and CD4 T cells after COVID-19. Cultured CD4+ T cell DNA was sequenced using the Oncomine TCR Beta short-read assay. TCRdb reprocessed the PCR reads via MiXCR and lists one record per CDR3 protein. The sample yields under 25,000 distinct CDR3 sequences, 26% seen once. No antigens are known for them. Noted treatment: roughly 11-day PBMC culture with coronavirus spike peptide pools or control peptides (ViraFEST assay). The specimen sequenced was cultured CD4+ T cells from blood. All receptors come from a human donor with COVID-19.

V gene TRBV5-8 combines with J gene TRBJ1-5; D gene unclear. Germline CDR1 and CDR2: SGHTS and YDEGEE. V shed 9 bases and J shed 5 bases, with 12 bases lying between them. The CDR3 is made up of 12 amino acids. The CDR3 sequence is CATGYSYQPQHF. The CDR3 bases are TGTGCCACAGGCTACAGTTATCAGCCCCAGCATTTT. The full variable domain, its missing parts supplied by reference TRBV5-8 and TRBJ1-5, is EAGVTQSPTHLIKTRGQQATLRCSPISGHTSVYWYQQALGLGLQFLLWYDEGEERNRGNFPPRFSGRQFPNYSSELNVNALELEDSALYLCATGYSYQPQHFGDGTRLSIL.

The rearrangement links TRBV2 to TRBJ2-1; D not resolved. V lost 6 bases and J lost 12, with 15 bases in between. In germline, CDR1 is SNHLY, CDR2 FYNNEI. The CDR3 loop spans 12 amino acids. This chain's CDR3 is CASRDLLIPQFF. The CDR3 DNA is TGTGCCAGCAGGGACCTCCTGATACCGCAGTTCTTC. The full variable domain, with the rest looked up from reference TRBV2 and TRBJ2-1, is EPEVTQTPSHQVTQMGQEVILRCVPISNHLYFYWYRQILGQKVEFLVSFYNNEISEKSEIFDDQFSVERPDGSNFTLKIRSTKLEDSAMYFCASRDLLIPQFFGPGTRLTVL.

The CDR3 region is CASSRDRGESEAFF. In nucleotides, the CDR3 is TGCGCCAGCAGCCGAGACAGGGGGGAATCTGAAGCTTTCTTT. This sequence joins TRBV5-1 and TRBJ1-1, with TRBD1 matching over 9 bases. V lost 4 bases and J lost 6; bases outside the gene matches: 7. Germline CDR1 and CDR2: SGHRS and YFSETQ. The CDR3 length is 14 residues. Together with reference TRBV5-1 and TRBJ1-1, the CDR3 gives the full variable domain: KAGVTQTPRYLIKTRGQQVTLSCSPISGHRSVSWYQQTPGQGLQFLFEYFSETQRNKGNFPGRFSGRQFSNSRSEMNVSTLELGDSALYLCASSRDRGESEAFFGQGTRLTVV.

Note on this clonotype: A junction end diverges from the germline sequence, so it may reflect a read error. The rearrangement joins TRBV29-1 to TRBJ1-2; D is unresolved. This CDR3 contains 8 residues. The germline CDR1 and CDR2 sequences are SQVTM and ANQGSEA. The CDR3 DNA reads TGCAGCGTGGACGACGGATACTTC. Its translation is CSVDDGYF. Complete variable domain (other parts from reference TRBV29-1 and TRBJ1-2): SAVISQKPSRDICQRGTSLTIQCQVDSQVTMMFWYRQQPGQSLTLIATANQGSEATYESGFVIDKFPISRPNLTFSTLTVSNMSPEDSSIYLCSVDDGYFGSGTRLTVV.

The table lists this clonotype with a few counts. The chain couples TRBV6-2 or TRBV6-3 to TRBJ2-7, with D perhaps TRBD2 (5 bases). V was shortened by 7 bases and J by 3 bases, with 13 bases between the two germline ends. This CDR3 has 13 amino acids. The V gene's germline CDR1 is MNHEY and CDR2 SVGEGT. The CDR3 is CASTNGRDYEQYF. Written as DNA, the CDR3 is TGTGCCAGCACCAATGGACGGGACTACGAGCAGTACTTC.

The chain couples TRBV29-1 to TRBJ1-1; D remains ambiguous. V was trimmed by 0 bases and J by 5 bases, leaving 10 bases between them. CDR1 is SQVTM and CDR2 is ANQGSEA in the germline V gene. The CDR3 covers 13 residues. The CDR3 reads CSVEEGPGTEAFF. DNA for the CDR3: TGCAGCGTTGAAGAAGGTCCGGGGACTGAAGCTTTCTTT.

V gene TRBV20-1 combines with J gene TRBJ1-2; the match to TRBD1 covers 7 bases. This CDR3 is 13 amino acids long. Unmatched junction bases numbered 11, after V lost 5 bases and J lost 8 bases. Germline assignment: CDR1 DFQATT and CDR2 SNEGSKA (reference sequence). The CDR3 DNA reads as TGCAGTGCTGGCGAAGGGACAGTTCAGGGCTACACCTTC. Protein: CSAGEGTVQGYTF.

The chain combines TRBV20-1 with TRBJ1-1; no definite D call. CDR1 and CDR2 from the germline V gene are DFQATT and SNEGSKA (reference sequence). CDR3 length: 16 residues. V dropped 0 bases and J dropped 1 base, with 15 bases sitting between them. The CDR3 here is CSARDQFGSQNTEAFF. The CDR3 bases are TGCAGTGCTAGAGATCAGTTCGGCAGTCAGAACACTGAAGCTTTCTTT.

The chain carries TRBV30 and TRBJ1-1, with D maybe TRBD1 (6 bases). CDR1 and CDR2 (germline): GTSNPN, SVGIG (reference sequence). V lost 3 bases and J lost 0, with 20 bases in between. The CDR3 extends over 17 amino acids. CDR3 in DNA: TGTGCCTGGAGAAAGGGGGGGCTAAGACCTATGAACACTGAAGCTTTCTTT. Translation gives CAWRKGGLRPMNTEAFF.